A single T cell receptor beta chain is shown here with its context. The repertoire was sequenced with immunoSEQ multiplex PCR; TCRdb's copy has only in-frame clones and lacks some. The table includes about 120,000 clones, around 90% detected once. Germline CDR1 and CDR2: SGHRS and YFSETQ. Trimming stripped 7 bases from V and 0 bases from J, with 7 bases between. This CDR3 contains 12 residues. The data belong to a study of T cell responses to AZD1222 COVID-19 vaccine. The sequences come from peripheral blood, collected on day 0 of AZD1222 vaccination. J is TRBJ1-1 and V is TRBV5-1; no definite D call. The clonotype was recovered from an adult in good health. The DNA of the CDR3 is TGCGCCAGCGGTACCCTGAACACTGAAGCTTTCTTT. Protein sequence: CASGTLNTEAFF.